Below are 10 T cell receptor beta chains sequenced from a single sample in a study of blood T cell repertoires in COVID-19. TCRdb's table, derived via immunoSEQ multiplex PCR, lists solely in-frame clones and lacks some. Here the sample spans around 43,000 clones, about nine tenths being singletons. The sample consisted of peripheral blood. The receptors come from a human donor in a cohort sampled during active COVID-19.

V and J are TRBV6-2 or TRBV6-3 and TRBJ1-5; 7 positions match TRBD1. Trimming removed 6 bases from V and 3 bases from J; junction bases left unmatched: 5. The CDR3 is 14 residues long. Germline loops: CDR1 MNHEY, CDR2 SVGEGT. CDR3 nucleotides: TGTGCCAGCAGCTCGACAGGGACCAATCAGCCCCAGCATTTT. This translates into CASSSTGTNQPQHF.

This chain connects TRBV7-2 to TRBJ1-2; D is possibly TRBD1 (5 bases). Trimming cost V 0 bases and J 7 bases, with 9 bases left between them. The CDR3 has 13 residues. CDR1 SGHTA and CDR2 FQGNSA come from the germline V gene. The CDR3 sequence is CASSLAGASGYTF. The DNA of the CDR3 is TGTGCCAGCAGCTTAGCAGGGGCAAGTGGCTACACCTTC. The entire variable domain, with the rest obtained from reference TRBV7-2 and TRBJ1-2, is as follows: GAGVSQSPSNKVTEKGKDVELRCDPISGHTALYWYRQSLGQGLEFLIYFQGNSAPDKSGLPSDRFSAERTGGSVSTLTIQRTQQEDSAVYLCASSLAGASGYTFGSGTRLTVV.

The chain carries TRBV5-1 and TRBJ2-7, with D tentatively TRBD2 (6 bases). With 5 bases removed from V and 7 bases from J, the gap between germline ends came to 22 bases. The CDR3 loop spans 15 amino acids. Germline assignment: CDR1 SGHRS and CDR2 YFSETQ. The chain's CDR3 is CASRRTGTQVGEQYF. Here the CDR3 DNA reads TGCGCCAGCAGGCGGACCGGGACTCAGGTAGGGGAGCAGTACTTC.

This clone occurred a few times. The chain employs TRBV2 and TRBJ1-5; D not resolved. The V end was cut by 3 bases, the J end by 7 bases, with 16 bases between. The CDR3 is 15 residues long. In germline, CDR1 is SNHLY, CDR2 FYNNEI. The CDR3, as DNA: TGTGCCAGCAGTGAGAGGGCGAGATCGGGGCAGCCCCAGCATTTT. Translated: CASSERARSGQPQHF.

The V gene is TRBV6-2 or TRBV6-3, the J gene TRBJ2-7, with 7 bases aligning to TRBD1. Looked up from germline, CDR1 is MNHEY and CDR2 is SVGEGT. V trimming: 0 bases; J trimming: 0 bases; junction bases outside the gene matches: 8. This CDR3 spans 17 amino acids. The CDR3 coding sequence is TGTGCCAGCAGTTACTCGACCCTTGGACAGGACTCCTACGAGCAGTACTTC. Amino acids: CASSYSTLGQDSYEQYF.

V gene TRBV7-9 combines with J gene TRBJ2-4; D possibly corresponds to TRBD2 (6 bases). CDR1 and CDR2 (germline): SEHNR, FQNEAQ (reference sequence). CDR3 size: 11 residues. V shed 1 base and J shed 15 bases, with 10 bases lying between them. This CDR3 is CASSLVGTRYF. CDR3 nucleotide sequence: TGTGCCAGCAGCTTAGTAGGGACTCGGTACTTC.

CDR3 in amino acids: CASSRQGTNEKLFF. CDR3 DNA: TGTGCCAGCAGTCGACAGGGAACTAATGAAAAACTGTTTTTT. The J gene is TRBJ1-4, the V gene TRBV6-5, with TRBD1 identical over 7 bases. The CDR3 is 14 amino acids. The J segment lost 1 base and the V segment lost 5 bases, leaving 1 base of the junction unmatched. Per germline, CDR1 MNHEY and CDR2 SVGAGI.

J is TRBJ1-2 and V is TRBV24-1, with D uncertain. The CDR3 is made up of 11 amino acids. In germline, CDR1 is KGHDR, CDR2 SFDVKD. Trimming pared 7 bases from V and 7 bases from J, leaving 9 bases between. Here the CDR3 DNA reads TGTGCCACCAGGCCCAACACTGGCTACACCTTC. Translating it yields CATRPNTGYTF.

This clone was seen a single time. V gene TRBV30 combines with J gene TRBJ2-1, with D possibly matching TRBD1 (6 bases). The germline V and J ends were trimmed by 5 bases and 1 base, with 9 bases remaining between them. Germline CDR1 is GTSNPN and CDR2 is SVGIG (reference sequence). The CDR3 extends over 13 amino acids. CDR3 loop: CAWWGRSYNEQFF. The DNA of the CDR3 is TGTGCCTGGTGGGGGCGGTCCTACAATGAGCAGTTCTTC.

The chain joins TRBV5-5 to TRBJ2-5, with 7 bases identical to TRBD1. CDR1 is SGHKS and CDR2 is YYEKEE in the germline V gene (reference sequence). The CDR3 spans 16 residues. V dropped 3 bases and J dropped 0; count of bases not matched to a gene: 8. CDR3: CASSSGQKTYQETQYF. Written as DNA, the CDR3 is TGTGCCAGCAGCTCGGGACAGAAAACGTACCAAGAGACCCAGTACTTC.